The 18 T cell receptor beta chains given below trace back to one sample, sequenced in a study of cytomegalovirus exposure and HLA in healthy donors (dated by TCRdb to the late 2010s). The library was generated by the immunoSEQ multiplex PCR assay. A mixture of 60 forward primers for TCR Vbeta segments and 13 reverse primers for TCR Jbeta segments was used in the multiplex PCR. TCRdb holds this immuneACCESS table with in-frame rearrangements only. Some clones are missing; in checked studies, unresolved V genes explain under half, and the rest has no known cause. The sample data list 95,000 to 130,000 clones, and about four fifths of these were observed just once. Clones ranked in the top ten supply around 4.2% of the sample. The material sequenced was PBMCs. The receptors originated from a young woman in good health and CMV-seronegative.

CDR3 sequence (DNA): TGTGCCAGCAGCATGGCCGGGACAGGGGTCTTTGAAGCTTTCTTT. Protein product: CASSMAGTGVFEAFF. The chain has TRBV7-9 and TRBJ1-1; 10 positions match TRBD1. V was clipped by 5 bases and J by 7 bases; unmatched bases: 10. The CDR3 has 15 amino acids. Per germline, CDR1 SEHNR and CDR2 FQNEAQ (reference sequence).

V usage is TRBV7-2 and J usage is TRBJ2-7; weak D call: TRBD1 (6 bases). Germline V lookup: CDR1 SGHTA, CDR2 FQGNSA. Trimming stripped 4 bases from V and 5 bases from J, with 12 bases between. CDR3 length equals 13 residues. CDR3 nucleotides: TGTGCCAGCAGCTCTCAGGGGATAGACGAGCAGTACTTC. It encodes CASSSQGIDEQYF.

On this clone: The same CDR3 also results from other DNA sequences found in this sample. The chain has TRBV7-8 and TRBJ2-7; 9 nucleotides align to TRBD1. CDR3 length: 15 residues. Germline CDR1 reads SGHVS; CDR2 reads FQNEAQ. The V and J ends lost 5 bases and 1 base, in that order; junction bases with no gene match: 6. The CDR3 here is CASSPGQGPSYEQYF. The CDR3 coding sequence is TGTGCCAGCAGCCCTGGACAGGGGCCATCCTACGAGCAGTACTTC.

This clone was picked up one time. In DNA, the CDR3 is TGTGCCAGCTCCCCCCCCGGAGAGACCCAGTACTTC. Amino acid sequence: CASSPPGETQYF. The chain links TRBV18 to TRBJ2-5; D gene uncertain. V lost 6 bases and J lost 4, with 9 bases in between. CDR1 is KGHSH and CDR2 is LQKENI in the germline V gene. This CDR3 region has 12 residues. The whole variable domain, filled in from reference TRBV18 and TRBJ2-5, reads NAGVMQNPRHLVRRRGQEARLRCSPMKGHSHVYWYRQLPEEGLKFMVYLQKENIIDESGMPKERFSAEFPKEGPSILRIQQVVRGDSAAYFCASSPPGETQYFGPGTRLLVL.

A note on this clone: One end of the junction is discordant with germline, which a read error may explain. The gene calls are TRBV7-7 and TRBJ2-1; D remains unclear. CDR1 and CDR2 from the germline V gene are SSHAT and FNYEAQ (reference sequence). The CDR3 consists of 13 residues. This chain's CDR3 is CASSLGPRCGQFF. The DNA for the CDR3 is TGTGCTAGCAGCTTAGGCCCCCGGTGTGGGCAGTTCTTC.

Worth noting for this clone: One end of the junction varies from germline; a read error may be responsible. V usage is TRBV7-7 and J usage is TRBJ2-3; 8 bases map to TRBD1. Germline V lookup: CDR1 SSHAT, CDR2 FNYEAQ (reference sequence). CDR3 size: 16 residues. CDR3 in amino acids: CASSPRGQGATDTQYF. CDR3 coding DNA: TGTGCTAGCAGCCCCCGAGGGCAGGGGGCTACAGATACGCAGTATTTT.

The V call is TRBV6-1, the J call TRBJ2-5; a weak D match, TRBD1 (5 bases). V was trimmed by 3 bases and J by 2 bases, leaving 7 bases between them. Germline assignment: CDR1 MNHNS and CDR2 SASEGT. This CDR3 has 13 residues. This CDR3 reads CASSDTGQETQYF. CDR3 nucleotides: TGTGCCAGCAGTGATACAGGTCAAGAGACCCAGTACTTC.

This chain links TRBV5-1 with TRBJ2-1; no reliable D call. CDR1 and CDR2 (germline): SGHRS, YFSETQ. Trimming removed 0 bases from V and 2 bases from J, with 6 bases in between. CDR3 length equals 14 residues. In DNA form, the CDR3 reads TGCGCCAGCAGCTTGGCAGATGCCTACAATGAGCAGTTCTTC. Its protein is CASSLADAYNEQFF.

This clone was seen only a few times. Other DNA sequences in the same sample also yield this CDR3. The chain recombines TRBV15 with TRBJ1-2; possible D gene TRBD1, 6 bases. The germline CDR1 and CDR2 sequences are LNHNV and YYDKDF (reference sequence). The V and J ends lost 2 bases and 6 bases respectively, with 16 bases between them. This CDR3 spans 15 amino acids. CDR3 coding DNA: TGTGCCACCAGCAGACCCGGAACAGGGAACCATGGCTACACCTTC. Encoded protein: CATSRPGTGNHGYTF.

Notes on this clone: A read error may account for a junction end that differs from germline. The chain is built from TRBV7-2 and TRBJ2-1; tentatively, D is TRBD2 (5 bases). Per the germline V gene, CDR1 is SGHTA and CDR2 is FQGNSA. The CDR3 covers 13 residues. This chain's CDR3 is CAGRSGVNNEQFF. CDR3 in DNA: TGTGCCGGCAGGAGCGGCGTAAACAATGAGCAGTTCTTC.

The rearrangement joins TRBV10-3 to TRBJ2-5; the match to TRBD1 covers 8 bases. In germline, CDR1 is ENHRY, CDR2 SYGVKD. The CDR3 covers 17 residues. V lost 0 bases, J lost 4 bases, and 10 bases stayed unmatched. The CDR3 coding sequence is TGTGCCATCAGTGAGTCCGTCGCGGACAGGGCGGGAGAGACCCAGTACTTC. Amino acid sequence: CAISESVADRAGETQYF.

The count of this clone is one. The J gene is TRBJ2-3, the V gene TRBV27; TRBD2 matches 9 bases. This CDR3 has 14 amino acids. Per germline, CDR1 MNHEY and CDR2 SMNVEV (reference sequence). J was trimmed by 6 bases and V by 5 bases; bases with no gene match: 6. CDR3 in DNA: TGTGCCAGCAGTGGACTAGCGATTAGGGATACGCAGTATTTT. This encodes CASSGLAIRDTQYF.

The V call is TRBV7-9, the J call TRBJ2-1; 9 nucleotides line up with TRBD2. Germline CDR1 and CDR2: SEHNR and FQNEAQ (reference sequence). CDR3 size: 15 residues. V gave up 2 bases and J gave up 4 bases; unmatched junction bases: 3. The CDR3, as DNA: TGTGCCAGCAGCTTATCTAGCGGGAATTACAATGAGCAGTTCTTC. This translates into CASSLSSGNYNEQFF.

Comments on this clone: At the DNA level, this CDR3 is encoded by other sequences in the same sample as well. V and J are TRBV10-3 and TRBJ2-3; TRBD2 agrees at 10 bases. CDR1 is ENHRY, CDR2 SYGVKD, per germline. Trimming took 6 bases from V and 1 from J; bases not matched to a gene: 1. The CDR3 is made up of 14 amino acids. CDR3 DNA sequence: TGTGCCATCAGCGGGACTAGCGGCACAGATACGCAGTATTTT. It is translated as CAISGTSGTDTQYF.

J is TRBJ2-7 and V is TRBV7-8, with 8 bases that match TRBD1. Germline CDR1 and CDR2: SGHVS and FQNEAQ. This CDR3 region has 14 residues. Trimming cost V 6 bases and J 1 base; bases outside gene matches: 5. The CDR3 DNA reads TGTGCCAGCAGAACTGGACAGGGTTCCTACGAGCAGTACTTC. Translation gives CASRTGQGSYEQYF. The complete variable domain, with remaining parts taken from reference TRBV7-8 and TRBJ2-7, reads GAGVSQSPRYKVAKRGQDVALRCDPISGHVSLFWYQQALGQGPEFLTYFQNEAQLDKSGLPSDRFFAERPEGSVSTLKIQRTQQEDSAVYLCASRTGQGSYEQYFGPGTRLTVT.

The V gene is TRBV21-1, the J gene TRBJ1-1. TRBV21-1 is tagged as a pseudogene. This CDR3 has 16 residues. The CDR3 region has the DNA TGTGCCAGCAGCAAAGCGCATGGCCACCCTGAGGGTGAAGCTTTCTTT. It is translated as CASSKAHGHPEGEAFF.

The V call is TRBV4-3, the J call TRBJ2-5; 12 nucleotides match TRBD2. The J call is in doubt because the DNA end fits TRBJ2-7 better. The CDR3 has 19 residues. Germline-derived CDR1 and CDR2 are LGHNA and YSLEER. CDR3 region: CASSQDRTSLAGGRGEQYF. CDR3 sequence (DNA): TGCGCCAGCAGCCAAGATCGGACTAGCCTAGCGGGAGGGCGGGGCGAGCAGTACTTC.

This clone was counted once. Here the CDR3 DNA reads TGTGCCACCAGCAGAGTCGTGGGGCGAGGTAATTCACCCCTCCACTTT. Encoded protein: CATSRVVGRGNSPLHF. The chain links TRBV15 to TRBJ1-6; perhaps TRBD1 as D (5 bases). Per the germline V gene, CDR1 is LNHNV and CDR2 is YYDKDF (reference sequence). Trimming removed 1 base at V and 6 bases at J, with 13 bases between. The CDR3 runs to 16 residues.